Listed below are T cell receptor beta chains from one sample, sequenced in a study of T cells in localized non-small cell lung cancer. Only in-frame clones appear in the TCRdb table, and some are missing; sequencing was by immunoSEQ multiplex PCR. In the table there are tens of thousands of clones, approximately 80% of which are singletons. The sequencing used peripheral blood mononuclear cells, collected before any cancer treatment. These receptors came from a man between 35 and 75 years old with stage III lung adenocarcinoma. The CDR3 runs from the conserved cysteine through the conserved F or W. D genes are given only for firm matches. The listing skips clone size in some rows; elsewhere it reads once, few, many or a size class.

size,V,J,D,DNA,CDR3
.,TRBV6-1,TRBJ2-1,TRBD2,TGTGCCAGCAGTCGGGGACTAGCGGGAGGTCTGCAGTTCTTC,CASSRGLAGGLQFF
.,TRBV2,TRBJ2-2,TRBD1,TGTGCCAGCAGTGTAGAGGGACAGTCGAACACCGGGGAGCTGTTTTTT,CASSVEGQSNTGELFF
.,TRBV7-2,TRBJ2-4,TRBD2,TGTGCCAGCAGCCGCGGGAGCCGGGGGAACATTCAGTACTTC,CASSRGSRGNIQYF
.,TRBV11-2,TRBJ2-3,TRBD2,TGTGCCAGCAGCTTATTCCAGCGGGGGGGAACAGATACGCAGTATTTT,CASSLFQRGGTDTQYF
.,TRBV2,TRBJ1-2,.,TGTGCCAGCAAGGAGGGGTGGATGAACTATGGCTACACCTTC,CASKEGWMNYGYTF
.,TRBV4-3,TRBJ2-3,.,TGCGCCAGCAGCCAAGAAGGGACTTCTGGGGGTACGCAGTATTTT,CASSQEGTSGGTQYF
.,TRBV5-1,TRBJ2-3,TRBD2,TGCGCCAGCAGCTCTAGCGGGGGGGCAACAGATACGCAGTATTTT,CASSSSGGATDTQYF
.,TRBV2,TRBJ2-3,.,TGTGCCAGTTTTATCCGGGACACAAGCACAGATACGCAGTATTTT,CASFIRDTSTDTQYF
.,TRBV30,TRBJ2-6,.,TGTGCCTGGAGTGTAACAGCGATAATCTCTGGGGCCAACGTCCTGACTTTC,CAWSVTAIISGANVLTF
.,TRBV7-9,TRBJ2-5,.,TGTGCCAGCAGCCTTACCTGGGGCTATCACAAAGAGACCCAGTACTTC,CASSLTWGYHKETQYF
.,TRBV30,TRBJ1-1,.,TGTGCCTGGATTCGGACGTTGAACACTGAAGCTTTCTTT,CAWIRTLNTEAFF
.,TRBV10-3,TRBJ2-3,.,TGTGCCATCCAGGAGGGCCCAGATACGCAGTATTTT,CAIQEGPDTQYF
.,TRBV2,TRBJ2-7,TRBD1,TGTGCCAGCAGTGACAACAGGGGGTACGAGCAGTACTTC,CASSDNRGYEQYF
.,TRBV6-5,TRBJ2-1,.,TGTGCCACAATGAAGGGCAATGAGCAGTTCTTC,CATMKGNEQFF
.,TRBV28,TRBJ1-4,.,TGTGCCAGCAGTTTAATCTCGGACGGGGCTAATGAAAAACTGTTTTTT,CASSLISDGANEKLFF
.,TRBV11-2,TRBJ2-1,.,TGTGCCAGCAGCTTATCGAAGGCTGAGCAGTTCTTC,CASSLSKAEQFF
.,TRBV7-3,TRBJ2-7,TRBD1,TGTGCCAGCAGCTCCCCCGGCAGGGGGCTTCGGTGGGGCTACGAGCAGTACTTC,CASSSPGRGLRWGYEQYF
few,TRBV7-2,TRBJ1-2,.,TGTGCCAGCAGCCCAGACACCGGAGATGGCTACACCTTC,CASSPDTGDGYTF
.,TRBV12-5,TRBJ1-5,.,TGTGCTAGTGGTTTGGTACGAAAGGCTCCGCAGAGCAATCAGCCCCAGCATTTT,CASGLVRKAPQSNQPQHF
.,TRBV28,TRBJ2-6,.,TGTGCCAGCAGTTCCTCTGGGGCCAACGTCCTGACTTTC,CASSSSGANVLTF
.,TRBV6-6,TRBJ1-5,.,TGTGCCAGCACAGGGGCAGGGACCAATCAGCCCCAGCATTTT,CASTGAGTNQPQHF
.,TRBV7-3,TRBJ1-1,TRBD1,TGTGCCAGCAGCCCAGGGGGCGGCACTGAAGCTTTCTTT,CASSPGGGTEAFF
.,TRBV7-9,TRBJ2-3,.,TGTGCCAGCAGCTCGGGGGCCGGCACAGATACGCAGTATTTT,CASSSGAGTDTQYF
.,TRBV30,TRBJ2-1,TRBD2,TGTGCCTGGAGTCGGACTAGCGGGGCGTACAATGAGCAGTTCTTC,CAWSRTSGAYNEQFF
.,TRBV5-6,TRBJ2-5,.,TGTGCCAGCAGCTTCGGGACTGGAAAGATGGAGACCCAGTACTTC,CASSFGTGKMETQYF
few,TRBV18,TRBJ2-5,.,TGTGCCAGCTCACCCGAAGAGACCCAGTACTTC,CASSPEETQYF
.,TRBV6-5,TRBJ1-4,.,TGTGCCAGCAGAGAAGGGGGGTATGAAAAACTGTTTTTT,CASREGGYEKLFF
few,TRBV6-5,TRBJ1-2,.,TGTGCCAGCAGAGGGCCTCACTATGGCTACACCTTC,CASRGPHYGYTF
.,TRBV4-2,TRBJ2-1,.,TGTGCCAGCAGCCCCCGTGACGGGCGGGCGAACAATGAGCAGTTCTTC,CASSPRDGRANNEQFF
.,TRBV18,TRBJ2-1,.,TGTGCCAGCTCACCACTTTACCGACAGGTTCGTTTCGATGAGCAGTTCTTC,CASSPLYRQVRFDEQFF
.,TRBV30,TRBJ2-7,TRBD2,TGTGCCTGGAGTGTTGCCCTAGCGGGGACCTACGAGCAGTACTTC,CAWSVALAGTYEQYF